These 11 T cell receptor beta chains were all obtained from the same sample, sequenced in a study of STAT5B mutations in CD4+ large granular lymphocyte leukemia (dated by TCRdb to 2022 to 2024). Library method: the immunoSEQ multiplex PCR assay. The immuneACCESS repertoire file appears here via TCRdb, limited to in-frame rearrangements. These files lack a portion of the clones; in checked studies, under half of the deficit traces to unresolved V genes, and the cause of the others is not known. Here the sample has 40,000 to 50,000 clones; about four fifths occur a single time. The ten largest clones add up to more than 0.35% of the sample. Sequenced input: CD4+ T cells from blood buffy coats. The source is a human donor in good health.

The rearrangement uses TRBV4-1 and TRBJ1-5, with D uncertain. Deletions cut 3 bases from V and 7 bases from J, with 10 bases between. Germline V gene lookup returns CDR1 MGHRA and CDR2 YSYEKL. The CDR3 contains 13 residues. For the CDR3, the DNA is TGCGCCAGCAGCCAGAGGGAGACCCAGCCCCAGCATTTT. This encodes CASSQRETQPQHF.

In DNA form, the CDR3 reads TGCGCCAGCAGTGTAAGGACAGGGCTCAATGAGCAGTTCTTC. As protein: CASSVRTGLNEQFF. This chain links TRBV10-2 with TRBJ2-1; 8 bases are a match to TRBD1. This CDR3 is built from 14 residues. V was clipped by 4 bases and J by 6 bases; unmatched bases: 5. Germline V gene sequence: CDR1 WSHSY, CDR2 SAAADI.

This chain uses TRBV5-1 with TRBJ2-1, with TRBD2 identical over 7 bases. This CDR3 comprises 15 residues. CDR1 SGHRS and CDR2 YFSETQ come from the germline V gene. Germline trimming cut 4 bases from V and 9 bases from J; bases unmatched to any gene: 13. The CDR3: CASSPVGLEYTEQFF. The CDR3 region has the DNA TGCGCCAGCAGCCCCGTAGGACTAGAATATACTGAGCAGTTCTTC.

V gene TRBV20-1 combines with J gene TRBJ2-5; D is uncertain. V was shortened by 3 bases and J by 3 bases, with 5 bases between the two germline ends. Germline V gene data show CDR1 as DFQATT and CDR2 as SNEGSKA (reference sequence). The CDR3 runs 11 residues. CDR3: CSASHKETQYF. CDR3 sequence (DNA): TGCAGTGCTAGCCATAAAGAGACCCAGTACTTC.

J is TRBJ1-1 and V is TRBV7-8; D perhaps matches TRBD1 (6 bases). Germline values: CDR1 SGHVS, CDR2 FQNEAQ. Trimming left V 2 bases short and J 1 base short, with 11 bases between. CDR3 length equals 15 residues. CDR3 region: CASSLRGTRNTEAFF. Written as DNA, the CDR3 is TGTGCCAGCAGCTTAAGAGGGACAAGGAACACTGAAGCTTTCTTT.

The V call is TRBV5-6, the J call TRBJ1-5; perhaps TRBD1 as D (5 bases). The V gene lost 0 bases and the J gene lost 2 bases, with 9 bases spanning the gap. Germline values: CDR1 SGHDT, CDR2 YYEEEE. CDR3 length: 15 residues. CDR3 coding DNA: TGTGCCAGCAGCTTGGGACAGTTGGGCAATCAGCCCCAGCATTTT. Protein: CASSLGQLGNQPQHF.

V is TRBV27 and J is TRBJ2-5; TRBD2 agrees at 9 bases. The J segment lost 5 bases and the V segment lost 5 bases, leaving 12 bases of the junction unmatched. Germline-derived CDR1 and CDR2 are MNHEY and SMNVEV (reference sequence). This CDR3 has 16 amino acids. CDR3 loop: CASSLQRLAGVETQYF. Written as DNA, the CDR3 is TGTGCCAGCAGTCTCCAGCGGTTAGCGGGAGTGGAGACCCAGTACTTC.

The sample holds a few counts of this clone. This chain links TRBV18 with TRBJ2-5; 7 positions match TRBD1. Trimming removed 3 bases from V and 2 bases from J; junction bases left unmatched: 6. The germline gives CDR1 KGHSH, CDR2 LQKENI. The CDR3 covers 15 residues. The chain's CDR3 is CASSPPDRVQETQYF. CDR3 in DNA: TGTGCCAGCTCACCCCCTGACAGGGTGCAAGAGACCCAGTACTTC.

The rearrangement links TRBV4-1 to TRBJ1-2; TRBD1 might be the D (6 bases). Trimming removed 4 bases at V and 8 bases at J, with 29 bases between. CDR1 and CDR2 (germline): MGHRA, YSYEKL. This CDR3 region has 18 residues. CDR3 in amino acids: CASSLPTRMTGHKGGYTF. CDR3 DNA: TGCGCCAGCAGCCTACCAACCCGAATGACAGGCCATAAGGGGGGCTACACCTTC.

This chain connects TRBV6-6 to TRBJ1-6; D is possibly TRBD1 (5 bases). Germline CDR1 and CDR2: MNHNY and SVGAGI (reference sequence). The CDR3 runs 16 residues. Trimming pared 8 bases from V and 7 bases from J, leaving 21 bases between. The CDR3 sequence: CASLQWDRSPNSPLHF. The CDR3 DNA reads TGTGCCAGCCTTCAATGGGACCGAAGCCCCAATTCACCCCTCCACTTT.

The chain employs TRBV5-4 and TRBJ2-2; D is possibly TRBD1 or TRBD2 (5 bases each). CDR1 and CDR2 from the germline V gene are SGHNT and YYREEE (reference sequence). The V and J ends lost 6 bases and 7 bases respectively, with 19 bases between them. The CDR3 consists of 15 residues. The CDR3 DNA reads as TGTGCCAGCATCGCCGGGACGGCCGATAGCGGGGAGCTGTTTTTT. Its translation: CASIAGTADSGELFF.